This T cell receptor beta chain derives from a study of CXCR3-negative and CXCR3-positive naive CD8 T cells. Study information: Roughly 1.5 +/- 0.3 million TRB reads came from each library, giving roughly 130 million in total.

Germline CDR1 and CDR2: DFQATT and SNEGSKA (reference sequence). CDR3 size: 17 residues. The TRB cDNA libraries were prepared by 5' RACE with UMI labels. Each CDR3 protein gets one entry in TCRdb, which reprocessed the 5' RACE reads and gives no DNA. The record lists over 35,000 distinct CDR3 sequences, of which the ten most abundant hold about 14%. Study-level points and caveats: For naive cells, CXCR3-negative and CXCR3-positive subsets had similar TRBV-TRBJ usage; for memory cells, usage differed. Memory CD8+ T cell repertoires were far less diverse than both naive subsets.

Concerning this clonotype: The antigen remains undetermined.

The source is a human donor in good health. Some clones in this sample may be carry-over from other donors' samples. The genes are TRBV20-1 and TRBJ2-3; TCRdb indicates TRBD2, and absent DNA this call remains unverified. Input material: memory CD8+ T cells from blood. The CDR3: CSASGERGFSVTDTQYF.